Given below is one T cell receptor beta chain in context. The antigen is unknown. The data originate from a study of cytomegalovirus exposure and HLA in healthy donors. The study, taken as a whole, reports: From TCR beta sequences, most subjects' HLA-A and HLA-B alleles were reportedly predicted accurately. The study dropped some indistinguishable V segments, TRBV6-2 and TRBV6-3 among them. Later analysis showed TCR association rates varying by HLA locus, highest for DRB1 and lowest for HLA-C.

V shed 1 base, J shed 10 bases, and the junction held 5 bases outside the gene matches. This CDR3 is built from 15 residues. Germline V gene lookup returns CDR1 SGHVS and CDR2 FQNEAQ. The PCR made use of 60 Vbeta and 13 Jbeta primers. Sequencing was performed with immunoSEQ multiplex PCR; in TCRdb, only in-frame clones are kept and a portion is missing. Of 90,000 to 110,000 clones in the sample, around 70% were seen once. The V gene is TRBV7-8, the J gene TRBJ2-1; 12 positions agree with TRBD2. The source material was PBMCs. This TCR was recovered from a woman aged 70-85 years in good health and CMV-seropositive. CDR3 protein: CASSLGLAGEGEQFF. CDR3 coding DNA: TGTGCCAGCAGCTTAGGACTAGCGGGGGAGGGGGAGCAGTTCTTC. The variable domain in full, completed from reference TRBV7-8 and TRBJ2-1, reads GAGVSQSPRYKVAKRGQDVALRCDPISGHVSLFWYQQALGQGPEFLTYFQNEAQLDKSGLPSDRFFAERPEGSVSTLKIQRTQQEDSAVYLCASSLGLAGEGEQFFGPGTRLTVL.